Below, one T cell receptor beta chain is given with its context. The assay was immunoSEQ multiplex PCR, and TCRdb's table has in-frame clones only and misses some. Of about 160,000 clones detected, approximately 88% appear once; the ten largest clones hold over 2%. CDR1 and CDR2 from the germline V gene are SEHNR and FQNEAQ (reference sequence). Trimming shortened V by 1 base and J by 7 bases, and 6 bases separated the two germline ends. CDR3 length: 12 amino acids. These data are taken from a study of blood T cell repertoires in COVID-19. Study-level background: From T cells, B-cell-depleted T cells, or PBMCs came the material, which was cDNA or gDNA.

The rearrangement uses TRBV7-9 and TRBJ2-3; no clear D. The sequence came from a man aged 70-80 years with acute or convalescent COVID-19. Sequenced: peripheral blood. The CDR3, as DNA: TGTGCCAGCAGCTTAGGTCCCAATACGCAGTATTTT. Its translation: CASSLGPNTQYF.